These 27 T cell receptor beta chains were sequenced from one sample in a study of CD8 T cells in Susac syndrome. Random hexamers were used to reverse transcribe the RNA input (about 0.45 to 1 ug). In TCRdb, the immunoSEQ multiplex PCR reads were re-called with MiXCR into one record per CDR3 protein. The profile shows around 100,000 distinct CDR3 sequences, 95% of them singletons. The sequenced sample consisted of CD8+ T cells from PBMCs. Source of these receptors: a human donor with Susac syndrome.

J is TRBJ1-3 and V is TRBV20-1; D is undetermined. This CDR3 region has 17 residues. Per germline, CDR1 DFQATT and CDR2 SNEGSKA (reference sequence). Trimming removed 3 bases from V and 3 bases from J, with 21 bases in between. The CDR3 region is CSASMDLRPGGGNTIYF. Written as DNA, the CDR3 is TGCAGTGCTAGTATGGACTTACGCCCGGGTGGTGGAAACACCATATATTTT.

The chain employs TRBV11-2 and TRBJ2-3; D not certain. Trimming removed 3 bases from V and 6 bases from J, with 16 bases in between. This CDR3 is 15 amino acids long. From germline, CDR1 is SGHAT and CDR2 FQNNGV. CDR3 sequence (DNA): TGTGCCAGCAGCTTGAACGCTGGGGAAAAGGATACGCAGTATTTT. It translates to CASSLNAGEKDTQYF. Supplemented by reference TRBV11-2 and TRBJ2-3, the full variable domain reads EAGVAQSPRYKIIEKRQSVAFWCNPISGHATLYWYQQILGQGPKLLIQFQNNGVVDDSQLPKDRFSAERLKGVDSTLKIQPAKLEDSAVYLCASSLNAGEKDTQYFGPGTRLTVL.

This chain uses TRBV4-1 with TRBJ2-5, with D maybe TRBD2 (7 bases). The CDR3 is 15 residues long. Between the trimmed V and J ends, which lost 4 bases and 4 bases, there was a span of 16 bases. Germline CDR1 MGHRA, CDR2 YSYEKL. CDR3 region: CASSLIGGGGETQYF. In nucleotides, the CDR3 is TGCGCCAGCAGCCTAATCGGGGGCGGGGGAGAGACCCAGTACTTC.

The chain is built from TRBV4-1 and TRBJ1-1; 8 bases map to TRBD1. The germline V gene has CDR1 MGHRA and CDR2 YSYEKL. The CDR3 sequence is 15 residues long. V trimming: 2 bases; J trimming: 9 bases; junction bases outside the gene matches: 11. In nucleotides, the CDR3 is TGCGCCAGCAGCCAAACAGGGACAGGAACACTGAAAGCTTTCTTT. Amino acids: CASSQTGTGTLKAFF.

The rearrangement joins TRBV7-9 to TRBJ2-3; D not certain. Germline V gene data show CDR1 as SEHNR and CDR2 as FQNEAQ (reference sequence). V shed 4 bases and J shed 3 bases, with 17 bases lying between them. This CDR3 contains 16 residues. The CDR3 loop reads CASSSNSQTATDTQYF. The CDR3 DNA reads TGTGCCAGCAGCTCAAATAGTCAAACAGCTACAGATACGCAGTATTTT.

The chain couples TRBV29-1 to TRBJ2-3, with TRBD2 identical over 12 bases. CDR3 length: 14 amino acids. The V segment lost 6 bases and the J segment 5 bases; nucleotides outside the gene matches: 6. CDR1 is SQVTM and CDR2 is ANQGSEA in the germline V gene. CDR3: CSVETSGRVDTQYF. The DNA for the CDR3 is TGCAGCGTGGAGACTAGCGGGAGAGTAGATACGCAGTATTTT.

The genes are TRBV9 and TRBJ2-2; D remains unclear. CDR3 length: 12 residues. Trimming stripped 9 bases from V and 4 bases from J, with 10 bases between. Germline lookup yields CDR1 SGDLS and CDR2 YYNGEE. The CDR3 DNA is TGTGCCACCCGATCCCTCACCGGGGAGCTGTTTTTT. It codes for CATRSLTGELFF.

As concerns this clonotype: The junction departs from the called germline gene at one end, perhaps through a read error. The chain couples TRBV19 to TRBJ2-3; D gene unclear. Germline assignment: CDR1 LNHDA and CDR2 SQIVND (reference sequence). The CDR3 extends over 13 amino acids. The chain's CDR3 is CASSVVITDTQCF. In DNA form, the CDR3 reads TGTGCCAGTAGTGTTGTGATCACAGATACGCAGTGTTTT. Using reference TRBV19 and TRBJ2-3 for the parts outside the CDR3, the full variable domain is DGGITQSPKYLFRKEGQNVTLSCEQNLNHDAMYWYRQDPGQGLRLIYYSQIVNDFQKGDIAEGYSVSREKKESFPLTVTSAQKNPTAFYLCASSVVITDTQCFGPGTRLTVL.

J is TRBJ2-3 and V is TRBV7-9; maybe TRBD2 (6 bases). V was clipped by 3 bases and J by 6 bases, with 13 bases between them. The CDR3 totals 14 residues. Germline-derived CDR1 and CDR2 are SEHNR and FQNEAQ (reference sequence). The CDR3 DNA sequence: TGTGCCAGCAGCTTGACCGGGGGTTTTGATACGCAGTATTTT. Translating gives CASSLTGGFDTQYF.

The J gene is TRBJ2-1, the V gene TRBV5-4; TRBD2 might be the D (6 bases). CDR3 length: 15 amino acids. V lost 4 bases to trimming and J lost 9 bases, with 20 bases between them. CDR1 SGHNT and CDR2 YYREEE come from the germline V gene (reference sequence). CDR3 nucleotides: TGTGCCAGCAGCGAGAGAGTAGCGGACCCCTCTGAGCAGTTCTTC. The encoded protein is CASSERVADPSEQFF. The complete variable domain, with remaining parts taken from reference TRBV5-4 and TRBJ2-1, reads ETGVTQSPTHLIKTRGQQVTLRCSSQSGHNTVSWYQQALGQGPQFIFQYYREEENGRGNFPPRFSGLQFPNYSSELNVNALELDDSALYLCASSERVADPSEQFFGPGTRLTVL.

This clonotype came up a few times. The chain joins TRBV12-3 or TRBV12-4 to TRBJ2-2, with D unclear. The CDR3 runs to 11 residues. V was pared by 7 bases and J by 8 bases, with 8 bases between. CDR3 in amino acids: CASTLGGELFF. CDR3 sequence (DNA): TGTGCCAGCACCCTTGGGGGGGAGCTGTTTTTT.

The chain links TRBV20-1 to TRBJ2-7, with 7 bases fitting TRBD2. Trimming took 7 bases from V and 4 from J; bases not matched to a gene: 7. The length of the CDR3 is 12 residues. Looked up from germline, CDR1 is DFQATT and CDR2 is SNEGSKA (reference sequence). The CDR3 bases are TGCAGTGGGGCGGGAGTTGATTACGAGCAGTACTTC. As protein: CSGAGVDYEQYF.

This clonotype appeared a single time. The rearrangement joins TRBV14 to TRBJ2-2; D call uncertain. V lost 2 bases, J lost 4 bases, and 14 bases lay in between. There are 16 residues in the CDR3. Germline lookup yields CDR1 SGHDN and CDR2 FVKESK. CDR3 nucleotides: TGTGCCAGCAGCCAAACGGGCAAATTGAGCACCGGGGAGCTGTTTTTT. Translating gives CASSQTGKLSTGELFF.

The rearrangement uses TRBV4-1 and TRBJ1-1; no reliable D call. V dropped 4 bases and J dropped 8 bases, with 17 bases sitting between them. Germline loops: CDR1 MGHRA, CDR2 YSYEKL. The CDR3 has 14 residues. CDR3 protein: CASSPSPTLHEAFF. CDR3 sequence (DNA): TGCGCCAGCAGCCCTTCTCCGACATTGCACGAAGCTTTCTTT.

This chain joins TRBV9 and TRBJ1-2; no clear D. From germline, CDR1 is SGDLS and CDR2 YYNGEE. V was trimmed by 2 bases and J by 8 bases, leaving 7 bases between them. This CDR3 is 11 amino acids long. In DNA, the CDR3 is TGTGCCAGCAGCGTCGGGGAGGGCTACACCTTC. It yields the protein CASSVGEGYTF.

V and J are TRBV9 and TRBJ2-2; 12 bases agree with TRBD2. V lost 1 base to trimming and J lost 5 bases; unmatched junction nucleotides: 0. The germline V gene encodes CDR1 SGDLS and CDR2 YYNGEE. The CDR3 totals 15 residues. CDR3 amino acids: CASSVTSGRTGELFF. CDR3 sequence (DNA): TGTGCCAGCAGCGTAACTAGCGGGAGGACCGGGGAGCTGTTTTTT.

The chain couples TRBV4-1 to TRBJ2-3, with a tentative D call TRBD2 (5 bases). The CDR3 has 16 residues. The germline gives CDR1 MGHRA, CDR2 YSYEKL. With 1 base removed from V and 2 bases from J, the gap between germline ends came to 13 bases. CDR3 in amino acids: CASSQASAGPTDTQYF. The DNA for the CDR3 is TGCGCCAGCAGCCAAGCCAGCGCGGGCCCCACAGATACGCAGTATTTT.

CDR3 nucleotides: TGTGCCAGCAGCTTAGTTTCGGGGAGGATAGCCGAGCAGTACTTC. Protein: CASSLVSGRIAEQYF. The genes are TRBV7-9 and TRBJ2-7; tentatively, D is TRBD2 (6 bases). The length of the CDR3 is 15 residues. From germline, CDR1 is SEHNR and CDR2 FQNEAQ (reference sequence). V lost 1 base to trimming and J lost 6 bases, with 16 bases between them.

The chain has TRBV15 and TRBJ2-1; 14 bases match TRBD2. The trim removed 5 bases at V and 4 bases at J, leaving 4 bases unmatched. There are 16 residues in the CDR3. Looked up from germline, CDR1 is LNHNV and CDR2 is YYDKDF (reference sequence). The CDR3 here is CATSPRTSGGYNEQFF. The CDR3 nucleotides are TGTGCCACCAGCCCCCGGACTAGCGGGGGGTACAATGAGCAGTTCTTC.

For the CDR3, the DNA is TGTGCCAGCAGTACCGGGGTCCAAGAGACCCAGTACTTC. As protein: CASSTGVQETQYF. The chain links TRBV12-3 or TRBV12-4 to TRBJ2-5, with D possibly TRBD2 on 5 matching bases. This CDR3 contains 13 residues. The V end was cut by 5 bases, the J end by 1 base, with 8 bases between.

This sequence joins TRBV2 and TRBJ1-6; 9 positions agree with TRBD1. The CDR3 length is 14 residues. With V trimmed by 6 bases and J by 8 bases, 5 bases remained unmatched. CDR1 is SNHLY and CDR2 is FYNNEI in the germline V gene. CDR3 coding DNA: TGTGCCAGCAGGTCGGGACAGGGTTATTCACCCCTCCACTTT. Protein product: CASRSGQGYSPLHF.

The gene calls are TRBV27 and TRBJ2-7, with 8 bases aligning to TRBD1. This CDR3 contains 12 residues. Per germline, CDR1 MNHEY and CDR2 SMNVEV (reference sequence). With 8 bases clipped from V and 5 bases from J, the junction kept 5 bases outside the gene matches. CDR3 in DNA: TGTGCCAGCGGCCGACAGGGGCACGAGCAGTACTTC. Protein sequence: CASGRQGHEQYF.

The chain is built from TRBV12-3 or TRBV12-4 and TRBJ1-2; a weak D match, TRBD1 (5 bases). The CDR3 covers 14 residues. The V gene lost 6 bases and the J gene lost 5 bases, with 16 bases spanning the gap. CDR3 nucleotide sequence: TGTGCCAGCAGATACTCCGGGACCGGGTATGGCTACACCTTC. As protein: CASRYSGTGYGYTF.

V is TRBV7-9 and J is TRBJ2-4; D could derive from TRBD1 or TRBD2 (5 bases each). The CDR3 runs to 13 residues. V was trimmed by 10 bases and J by 8 bases, leaving 18 bases between them. The V gene's germline CDR1 is SEHNR and CDR2 FQNEAQ (reference sequence). The DNA of the CDR3 is TGTGCCACCAACTCGGGACCTCCAGACATTCAGTACTTC. It encodes CATNSGPPDIQYF.

The rearrangement joins TRBV18 to TRBJ2-7; 9 bases fit TRBD1. J was trimmed by 5 bases and V by 2 bases; bases with no gene match: 7. Germline values: CDR1 KGHSH, CDR2 LQKENI. This CDR3 has 15 amino acids. The CDR3 is CASSPTGTGPHEQYF. CDR3 coding DNA: TGTGCCAGCTCACCAACCGGGACAGGGCCCCACGAGCAGTACTTC.

This chain links TRBV6-6 with TRBJ2-7; D may be TRBD1 (5 bases). CDR3 length equals 12 residues. CDR1 and CDR2 (germline): MNHNY, SVGAGI (reference sequence). Trimming pared 7 bases from V and 3 bases from J, leaving 10 bases between. In DNA form, the CDR3 reads TGTGCCAGCAAAGATAGGGGCTACGAGCAGTACTTC. Its translation: CASKDRGYEQYF.

The rearrangement uses TRBV12-3 or TRBV12-4 and TRBJ1-2; no reliable D call. The CDR3 is 12 amino acids. Deletions cut 4 bases from V and 4 bases from J, with 7 bases between. The CDR3 DNA is TGTGCCAGCAGTTCGTTCGGCTATGGCTACACCTTC. Protein product: CASSSFGYGYTF.